Following are 25 T cell receptor beta chains from one sample sequenced in a study of CD8+CD57+ T cells in acquired aplastic anemia. In patients chosen for sequencing, flow cytometry had shown CD8+CD57+ cell expansion. Genomic DNA, the template, was used for profiling of the TCR beta VDJ and CDR3. TCRdb analysed the reads with MiXCR anew, one entry per CDR3 protein. The table records around 200,000 distinct CDR3 sequences, about half of them present only once. Source material: sorted CD4+, CD8+, or CD8+CD57+ T cells (not recorded which) from PBMCs. The source of these receptors is a human donor with aplastic anemia.

This clonotype showed up many times. The chain uses TRBV4-1 and TRBJ2-7; 10 nucleotides agree with TRBD2. V dropped 0 bases and J dropped 7; count of bases not matched to a gene: 12. The CDR3 covers 17 residues. Germline CDR1 MGHRA, CDR2 YSYEKL. The CDR3 protein is CASSQETIAGGLDEQYF. The CDR3 nucleotides read TGCGCCAGCAGCCAAGAAACAATAGCGGGGGGTTTGGATGAGCAGTACTTC.

This clonotype was observed a few times. V gene TRBV10-3 combines with J gene TRBJ2-2; D remains ambiguous. The CDR3 loop spans 13 amino acids. Germline V CDR1 and CDR2: ENHRY, SYGVKD. Trimming left V 3 bases short and J 5 bases short, with 7 bases between. DNA of the CDR3: TGTGCCATCAGTGAACGAGAGACCGGGGAGCTGTTTTTT. It is translated as CAISERETGELFF.

There are many counts of this clonotype. J is TRBJ2-3 and V is TRBV12-3 or TRBV12-4; D is undetermined. V was cut by 5 bases and J by 1 base, with 7 bases left in between. The CDR3 contains 13 residues. CDR3 in amino acids: CASSQMGTDTQYF. For the CDR3, the DNA is TGTGCCAGCAGTCAAATGGGCACAGATACGCAGTATTTT.

This clonotype came up many times. This sequence joins TRBV7-3 and TRBJ2-1; D remains ambiguous. Germline assignment: CDR1 SGHTA and CDR2 FQGTGA. This CDR3 region has 12 residues. Deletions cut 5 bases from V and 7 bases from J, with 9 bases between. CDR3 nucleotide sequence: TGTGCCAGCAGCGATAGGACGAATGAGCAGTTCTTC. It codes for CASSDRTNEQFF.

Written as DNA, the CDR3 is TGTGCCAGCAGCTTAAGTAGGGCCGGCGAAGCTTTCTTT. It yields the protein CASSLSRAGEAFF. The V and J genes are TRBV7-2 and TRBJ1-1; D remains unclear. Germline loops: CDR1 SGHTA, CDR2 FQGNSA. V gave up 2 bases and J gave up 8 bases, with 12 bases separating them. The CDR3 contains 13 residues.

This clonotype appeared many times. The gene calls are TRBV9 and TRBJ1-1; perhaps TRBD1 as D (5 bases). Germline V gives CDR1 SGDLS, CDR2 YYNGEE. This CDR3 spans 15 amino acids. V lost 0 bases and J 6 bases, leaving 15 bases between the germline ends. In DNA form, the CDR3 reads TGTGCCAGCAGCGTAGGGTTAGGGGATATGGCTGAAGCTTTCTTT. Translation gives CASSVGLGDMAEAFF.

The V and J genes are TRBV25-1 and TRBJ1-4; D unresolved. Germline assignment: CDR1 MGHDK and CDR2 SYGVNS. The length of the CDR3 is 12 residues. With 5 bases removed from V and 8 bases from J, the gap between germline ends came to 9 bases. The CDR3 loop reads CASSPPIEKLFF. In DNA, the CDR3 is TGTGCCAGCAGTCCCCCCATCGAAAAACTGTTTTTT.

The chain has TRBV24-1 and TRBJ2-1; tentatively, D is TRBD1 (6 bases). V lost 3 bases and J 8 bases, leaving 13 bases between the germline ends. The CDR3 loop spans 14 amino acids. Germline CDR1 reads KGHDR; CDR2 reads SFDVKD. The CDR3 region is CATSDQRTADEQFF. CDR3 nucleotides: TGTGCCACCAGTGATCAAAGGACAGCGGATGAGCAGTTCTTC.

J is TRBJ2-2 and V is TRBV12-3 or TRBV12-4; 10 positions match TRBD1. Losses at the gene ends were 8 bases for V and 7 bases for J; bases not matched to a gene: 10. The CDR3 is 15 amino acids. The CDR3 loop is CASGRDRGHSGELFF. The CDR3 coding sequence is TGTGCCAGCGGCCGGGACAGGGGCCATAGCGGGGAGCTGTTTTTT.

J is TRBJ2-3 and V is TRBV20-1; 8 nucleotides agree with TRBD2. The length of the CDR3 is 15 residues. Germline loops: CDR1 DFQATT, CDR2 SNEGSKA (reference sequence). The junction had 8 bases not matched to a gene; V was cut back by 5 bases and J by 1 base. CDR3 region: CSASRYGGGTDTQYF. The DNA for the CDR3 is TGCAGTGCTTCTCGGTACGGGGGGGGCACAGATACGCAGTATTTT.

This clonotype was seen only a few times. The chain carries TRBV29-1 and TRBJ2-7, with D perhaps TRBD2 (6 bases). The V and J ends lost 3 bases and 3 bases respectively, with 18 bases between them. The germline V gene encodes CDR1 SQVTM and CDR2 ANQGSEA. The CDR3 is 15 residues long. This CDR3 reads CSVERAAGNFYEQYF. The CDR3 DNA follows: TGCAGCGTTGAGCGGGCGGCGGGGAACTTCTACGAGCAGTACTTC.

The V call is TRBV16, the J call TRBJ2-5; tentatively, D is TRBD1 (6 bases). Per germline, CDR1 KGHSY and CDR2 FQNENV. The CDR3 is 15 residues long. Trimming cost V 4 bases and J 4 bases, with 16 bases left between them. CDR3 sequence reads: CASSLLWTAVETQYF. The CDR3 DNA is TGTGCCAGCAGCCTCTTGTGGACAGCCGTAGAGACCCAGTACTTC.

At least ten counts were recorded for this clonotype. V and J are TRBV6-1 and TRBJ2-7; D is unresolved. The CDR3 covers 14 residues. Trimming removed 1 base from V and 0 bases from J, with 7 bases in between. Germline-derived CDR1 and CDR2 are MNHNS and SASEGT. CDR3 protein: CASSEDWSSYEQYF. The CDR3, as DNA: TGTGCCAGCAGTGAAGACTGGAGCTCCTACGAGCAGTACTTC.

This clonotype was recorded many times. V gene TRBV14 combines with J gene TRBJ2-2, with 10 bases identical to TRBD2. CDR3 length: 18 residues. The V segment lost 0 bases and the J segment 1 base; nucleotides outside the gene matches: 5. Germline-derived CDR1 and CDR2 are SGHDN and FVKESK. The CDR3 DNA follows: TGTGCCAGCAGCCAAGATCGTAGGACTAGCGGGAACACCGGGGAGCTGTTTTTT. Encoded protein: CASSQDRRTSGNTGELFF.

This clonotype came up many times. The chain is built from TRBV7-8 and TRBJ2-7; TRBD1 agrees at 7 bases. Germline V gene data show CDR1 as SGHVS and CDR2 as FQNEAQ. The J segment lost 2 bases and the V segment lost 5 bases, leaving 12 bases of the junction unmatched. The CDR3 is 16 residues long. CDR3 in amino acids: CASSPWTGGTPYEQYF. For the CDR3, the DNA is TGTGCCAGCAGCCCGTGGACAGGCGGCACCCCCTACGAGCAGTACTTC.

This clonotype came up once. The CDR3 coding sequence is TGTGCCACCAGCAGAATAGCGGGGGGGCGGGGGGAGCAGTTCTTC. It is translated as CATSRIAGGRGEQFF. The rearrangement links TRBV15 to TRBJ2-1, with 11 bases fitting TRBD2. This CDR3 spans 15 amino acids. Germline CDR1 is LNHNV and CDR2 is YYDKDF (reference sequence). J was trimmed by 10 bases and V by 2 bases; bases with no gene match: 7. Full variable domain (rest looked up from reference TRBV15 and TRBJ2-1): DAMVIQNPRYQVTQFGKPVTLSCSQTLNHNVMYWYQQKSSQAPKLLFHYYDKDFNNEADTPDNFQSRRPNTSFCFLDIRSPGLGDTAMYLCATSRIAGGRGEQFFGPGTRLTVL.

This clonotype was seen ten or more times. The chain recombines TRBV29-1 with TRBJ1-1; D remains unclear. Trimming stripped 2 bases from V and 3 bases from J, with 13 bases between. The CDR3 spans 14 residues. Germline V gives CDR1 SQVTM, CDR2 ANQGSEA. Written as DNA, the CDR3 is TGCAGCGTTGAAAGTCCGGCTAGTTACACTGAAGCTTTCTTT. Protein: CSVESPASYTEAFF.

V usage is TRBV19 and J usage is TRBJ2-7; 7 bases fit TRBD1. From germline, CDR1 is LNHDA and CDR2 SQIVND (reference sequence). V shed 1 base and J 3 bases; nucleotides not matched to a gene: 3. The CDR3 is 14 amino acids. The DNA for the CDR3 is TGTGCCAGTAGTATAGCGGCAGGGGGCTACGAGCAGTACTTC. Protein: CASSIAAGGYEQYF. The entire variable domain, with the rest obtained from reference TRBV19 and TRBJ2-7, is as follows: DGGITQSPKYLFRKEGQNVTLSCEQNLNHDAMYWYRQDPGQGLRLIYYSQIVNDFQKGDIAEGYSVSREKKESFPLTVTSAQKNPTAFYLCASSIAAGGYEQYFGPGTRLTVT.

V is TRBV20-1 and J is TRBJ1-2; 9 bases fit TRBD1. Looked up from germline, CDR1 is DFQATT and CDR2 is SNEGSKA (reference sequence). V was clipped by 5 bases and J by 2 bases; unmatched bases: 3. The CDR3 loop spans 13 amino acids. Here the CDR3 DNA reads TGCAGTGCTCGGACAGGGGTGAACTATGGCTACACCTTC. Translation gives CSARTGVNYGYTF.

The rearrangement uses TRBV5-8 and TRBJ1-6; D is perhaps TRBD1 (5 bases). This CDR3 comprises 16 residues. CDR1 and CDR2 from the germline V gene are SGHTS and YDEGEE. Between the trimmed V and J ends, which lost 0 bases and 9 bases, there was a span of 16 bases. For the CDR3, the DNA is TGTGCCAGCAGCTTGGGACAGAGGGTTCCCCTTTCACCCCTCCACTTT. Amino acid sequence: CASSLGQRVPLSPLHF.

This clonotype was recorded at least ten times. The CDR3 bases are TGTGCCAGCAGCTTATACGGGGGGGGAAGCAATCAGCCCCAGCATTTT. This sequence encodes CASSLYGGGSNQPQHF. This sequence joins TRBV7-9 and TRBJ1-5, with D perhaps TRBD1 (5 bases). This CDR3 spans 16 amino acids. V lost 2 bases and J lost 1, with 12 bases in between. Looked up from germline, CDR1 is SEHNR and CDR2 is FQNEAQ (reference sequence).

This sequence joins TRBV12-5 and TRBJ2-1; D is possibly TRBD1 (6 bases). The germline gives CDR1 LGHNT, CDR2 FRNRAP. V lost 5 bases, J lost 7 bases, and 18 bases lay in between. The CDR3 totals 15 residues. CDR3 amino acids: CASGLAGRQGNEQFF. The CDR3 bases are TGTGCTAGTGGTCTCGCGGGCCGTCAGGGGAATGAGCAGTTCTTC. The variable domain in full, with the rest retrieved from reference TRBV12-5 and TRBJ2-1, is DARVTQTPRHKVTEMGQEVTMRCQPILGHNTVFWYRQTMMQGLELLAYFRNRAPLDDSGMPKDRFSAEMPDATLATLKIQPSEPRDSAVYFCASGLAGRQGNEQFFGPGTRLTVL.

The chain employs TRBV20-1 and TRBJ2-1, with D possibly TRBD2 on 5 matching bases. Germline CDR1 reads DFQATT; CDR2 reads SNEGSKA (reference sequence). V was shortened by 5 bases and J by 13 bases, with 15 bases between the two germline ends. The CDR3 loop spans 11 amino acids. CDR3 nucleotide sequence: TGCAGTGCTGGGGATGGGAGAGGACAGTTCTTC. Protein: CSAGDGRGQFF.

This clonotype was detected many times. The rearrangement joins TRBV28 to TRBJ2-7; TRBD1 matches at 8 bases. V lost 7 bases to trimming and J lost 3 bases; unmatched junction nucleotides: 11. CDR1 is MDHEN and CDR2 is SYDVKM in the germline V gene. The CDR3 loop spans 15 amino acids. Here the CDR3 DNA reads TGTGCCAGCACTCGACCGGGACAGGCTATCTACGAGCAGTACTTC. Amino acid sequence: CASTRPGQAIYEQYF. Supplemented by reference TRBV28 and TRBJ2-7, the full variable domain reads DVKVTQSSRYLVKRTGEKVFLECVQDMDHENMFWYRQDPGLGLRLIYFSYDVKMKEKGDIPEGYSVSREKKERFSLILESASTNQTSMYLCASTRPGQAIYEQYFGPGTRLTVT.

The V gene is TRBV2, the J gene TRBJ2-1, with D tentatively TRBD1 (5 bases). Germline assignment: CDR1 SNHLY and CDR2 FYNNEI. CDR3 size: 13 residues. Between the trimmed V and J ends, which lost 8 bases and 5 bases, there was a span of 13 bases. In DNA, the CDR3 is TGTGCCAGCGGTGGGTGGACAAACAATGAGCAGTTCTTC. Amino acid sequence: CASGGWTNNEQFF. Drawing the rest from reference TRBV2 and TRBJ2-1, the complete variable domain is EPEVTQTPSHQVTQMGQEVILRCVPISNHLYFYWYRQILGQKVEFLVSFYNNEISEKSEIFDDQFSVERPDGSNFTLKIRSTKLEDSAMYFCASGGWTNNEQFFGPGTRLTVL.